These 10 T cell receptor beta chains were sequenced from one sample in a study of CD8+ T cells in alopecia areata. Treatment in this sample: oral pan-JAK inhibitor, 5-10 mg twice daily. Investigators isolated RNA and reverse transcribed it into cDNA to act as the sequencing template. Clones were read by immunoSEQ multiplex PCR, and TCRdb kept only the in-frame ones, dropping some. The data hold hundreds of thousands of clones, with about 62% observed a single time. Sequenced here: CD4+ T cells sorted from blood, sampled at week 24, from a patient treated with tofacitinib. The receptors were gathered from a human donor with alopecia areata.

This chain joins TRBV9 and TRBJ2-3; D call uncertain. Trimming stripped 0 bases from V and 1 base from J, with 12 bases between. Germline CDR1 and CDR2: SGDLS and YYNGEE. This CDR3 is built from 16 residues. CDR3 residues: CASSVEGPLRTDTQYF. DNA for the CDR3: TGTGCCAGCAGCGTAGAGGGCCCGCTTCGCACAGATACGCAGTATTTT.

The chain has TRBV7-2 and TRBJ2-7; possible D gene TRBD1, 6 bases. V lost 0 bases to trimming and J lost 3 bases, with 12 bases between them. This CDR3 is 15 amino acids long. Germline CDR1 and CDR2: SGHTA and FQGNSA. The CDR3 DNA reads as TGTGCCAGCAGCTTAGCCAGGGGCGCGGTCTACGAGCAGTACTTC. Its translation: CASSLARGAVYEQYF.

This sequence joins TRBV25-1 and TRBJ1-2; the match to TRBD1 covers 9 bases. The CDR3 loop spans 14 amino acids. With 7 bases clipped from V and 7 bases from J, the junction kept 10 bases outside the gene matches. CDR1 MGHDK and CDR2 SYGVNS come from the germline V gene. Written as DNA, the CDR3 is TGTGCCAGCAAAGGGGGGGACAGGGTGTTTGGCTACACCTTC. Translating it yields CASKGGDRVFGYTF.

J is TRBJ1-2 and V is TRBV5-6; TRBD1 might be the D (5 bases). Trimming cost V 2 bases and J 5 bases, with 10 bases left between them. Germline V gene sequence: CDR1 SGHDT, CDR2 YYEEEE. The CDR3 spans 13 residues. CDR3 protein: CASSLGHKYGYTF. As DNA, the CDR3 is TGTGCCAGCAGCTTAGGACACAAATATGGCTACACCTTC.

The chain carries TRBV6-5 and TRBJ2-1; TRBD1 might be the D (5 bases). Trimming left V 1 base short and J 10 bases short, with 5 bases between. This CDR3 has 11 residues. The germline V gene encodes CDR1 MNHEY and CDR2 SVGAGI. CDR3 nucleotides: TGTGCCAGCAGTTACTGGGGCGAGCAGTTCTTC. Translated, it gives CASSYWGEQFF.

The rearrangement uses TRBV4-2 and TRBJ2-1; 11 bases are shared with TRBD2. CDR3 length equals 16 residues. Germline CDR1 reads LGHNA; CDR2 reads YNFKEQ. Losses at the gene ends were 1 base for V and 8 bases for J; bases not matched to a gene: 7. The chain's CDR3 is CASSQVGSGGADEQFF. The CDR3 coding sequence is TGTGCCAGCAGCCAAGTGGGTAGCGGGGGGGCCGATGAGCAGTTCTTC.

The chain links TRBV6-1 to TRBJ2-2, with 7 bases aligning to TRBD1. This CDR3 region has 15 residues. Germline V CDR1 and CDR2: MNHNS, SASEGT. Trimming cost V 5 bases and J 13 bases; bases outside gene matches: 16. The CDR3 nucleotides read TGTGCCAGCAGTACCGACAGGGATTTTCGCCATCGGCTGTTTTTT. Translated: CASSTDRDFRHRLFF.

The CDR3 DNA reads as TGTGCCAGCTCACCATCAGGTGCCTACACTGAAGCTTTCTTT. Translated: CASSPSGAYTEAFF. The rearrangement uses TRBV18 and TRBJ1-1, with unresolved D. Germline V CDR1 and CDR2: KGHSH, LQKENI. This CDR3 comprises 14 residues. Trimming took off 2 bases at V and 3 bases at J, with 10 bases between the two ends. Supplemented by reference TRBV18 and TRBJ1-1, the full variable domain reads NAGVMQNPRHLVRRRGQEARLRCSPMKGHSHVYWYRQLPEEGLKFMVYLQKENIIDESGMPKERFSAEFPKEGPSILRIQQVVRGDSAAYFCASSPSGAYTEAFFGQGTRLTVV.

The rearrangement links TRBV29-1 to TRBJ2-7; 9 bases align to TRBD1. Germline V gene sequence: CDR1 SQVTM, CDR2 ANQGSEA. The ends lost 3 bases at V and 1 base at J; junction bases unmatched: 4. The CDR3 is made up of 14 amino acids. The CDR3 nucleotides are TGCAGCGTTGAGGGGACAGGGCCTTCCTACGAGCAGTACTTC. Its protein is CSVEGTGPSYEQYF.

V is TRBV5-4 and J is TRBJ1-6; the match to TRBD1 covers 10 bases. With 6 bases clipped from V and 14 bases from J, the junction kept 11 bases outside the gene matches. The CDR3 covers 14 residues. Germline assignment: CDR1 SGHNT and CDR2 YYREEE (reference sequence). The CDR3 DNA follows: TGTGCCAGCAACCCGGACAGGGGGAAAAGAACCCTCCACTTT. Translated: CASNPDRGKRTLHF.